This is a list of T cell receptor beta chains from one sample in a study of T-cell memory formation after mild COVID-19. TCRdb called the 5' RACE reads again in MiXCR, with one record for every CDR3 protein. The profile shows hundreds of thousands of distinct CDR3 sequences, approximately 25% of them singletons. The sample comprised PBMCs or a T cell subset sorted from them (not recorded which). The receptor set was obtained from an adult woman who had mild COVID-19 (a few samples of this study predate the infection). Cell type and time point are not known. Each CDR3 is given with its conserved first and last residue. A D gene is named only where the DNA matches it firmly. Some rows have no size entry. The others give once, few or many, or a class for an expanded clone.

v_call: TRBV29-1; clone_size: few; j_call: TRBJ2-7; d_call: TRBD1; cdr3_aa: CSVEDRRGSYEQYF; cdr3_nt: TGCAGCGTTGAGGACAGGAGAGGATCCTACGAGCAGTACTTC
v_call: TRBV25-1; clone_size: few; j_call: TRBJ2-1; d_call: .; cdr3_aa: CASSGSGRAGNEQFF; cdr3_nt: TGTGCCAGCAGTGGATCGGGGCGGGCCGGGAATGAGCAGTTCTTC
v_call: TRBV11-2; clone_size: .; j_call: TRBJ2-7; d_call: .; cdr3_aa: CASSLGTPSSYEQYF; cdr3_nt: TGTGCCAGCAGCTTAGGGACACCTAGCTCCTACGAGCAGTACTTC
v_call: TRBV29-1; clone_size: .; j_call: TRBJ2-1; d_call: TRBD2; cdr3_aa: CSAVAGLSYNEQFF; cdr3_nt: TGCAGCGCAGTAGCGGGACTGTCCTACAATGAGCAGTTCTTC
v_call: TRBV20-1; clone_size: .; j_call: TRBJ2-7; d_call: TRBD2; cdr3_aa: CSAHGTSGVKEQYF; cdr3_nt: TGCAGTGCTCACGGGACTAGCGGGGTAAAGGAGCAGTACTTC
v_call: TRBV20-1; clone_size: few; j_call: TRBJ2-5; d_call: .; cdr3_aa: CSARVRETQYF; cdr3_nt: TGCAGTGCCCGGGTTAGAGAGACCCAGTACTTC
v_call: TRBV19; clone_size: few; j_call: TRBJ2-7; d_call: .; cdr3_aa: CASSIGPQRGLAYEQYF; cdr3_nt: TGTGCCAGTAGTATAGGCCCCCAGAGGGGACTTGCCTACGAGCAGTACTTC
v_call: TRBV7-9; clone_size: .; j_call: TRBJ1-2; d_call: .; cdr3_aa: CASSLAARQYGYTF; cdr3_nt: TGTGCCAGCAGCTTAGCCGCGCGACAGTATGGCTACACCTTC
v_call: TRBV11-1; clone_size: few; j_call: TRBJ2-7; d_call: TRBD1; cdr3_aa: CASSPNPDRVSEQYF; cdr3_nt: TGTGCCAGCAGCCCTAATCCCGACAGGGTTTCCGAGCAGTACTTC
v_call: TRBV6-6; clone_size: .; j_call: TRBJ2-2; d_call: .; cdr3_aa: CASSIRGGRTGELFF; cdr3_nt: TGTGCCAGCAGTATAAGGGGAGGCCGCACCGGGGAGCTGTTTTTT